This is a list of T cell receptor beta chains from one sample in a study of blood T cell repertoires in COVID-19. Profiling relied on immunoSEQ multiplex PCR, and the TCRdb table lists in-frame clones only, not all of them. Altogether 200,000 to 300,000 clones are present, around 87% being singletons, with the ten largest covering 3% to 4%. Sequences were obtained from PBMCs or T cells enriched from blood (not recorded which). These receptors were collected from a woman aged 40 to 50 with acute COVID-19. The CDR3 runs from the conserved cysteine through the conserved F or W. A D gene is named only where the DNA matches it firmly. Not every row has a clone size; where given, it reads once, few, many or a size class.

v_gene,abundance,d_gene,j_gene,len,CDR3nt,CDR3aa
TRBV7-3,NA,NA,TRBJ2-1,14,TGTGCCAGCAGCCTGGGGCTCAGCGAGGATGAGCAGTTCTTC,CASSLGLSEDEQFF
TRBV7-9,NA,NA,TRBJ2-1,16,TGTGCCAGCGACCCGCGTGAGGGAAACGCCTACAATGAGCAGTTCTTC,CASDPREGNAYNEQFF
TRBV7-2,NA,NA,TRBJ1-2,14,TGTGCCAGCAGCTTAGGCGGAACTAACTATGGCTACACCTTC,CASSLGGTNYGYTF
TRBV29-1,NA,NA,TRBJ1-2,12,TGCAGCGTTGTGAGTGGAGACTATGGCTACACCTTC,CSVVSGDYGYTF
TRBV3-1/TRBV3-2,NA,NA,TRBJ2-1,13,TGTGCCAGCAGCCGATCTAGACGCAATGAGCAGTTCTTC,CASSRSRRNEQFF
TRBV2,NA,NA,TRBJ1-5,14,TGTGCCAGCAGTGACGGGAAGGAGGTACAGCCCCAGCATTTT,CASSDGKEVQPQHF
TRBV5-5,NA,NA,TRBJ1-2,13,TGTGCCAGCAGCTCAACAGGGTATCTTGGCTACACCTTC,CASSSTGYLGYTF
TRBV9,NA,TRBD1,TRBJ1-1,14,TGTGCCAGCAGCGTAGGGGACAGCCCAACTGAAGCTTTCTTT,CASSVGDSPTEAFF
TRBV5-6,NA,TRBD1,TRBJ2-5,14,TGTGCCAGCAGCATGACAGGGGGCGCCGAGACCCAGTACTTC,CASSMTGGAETQYF
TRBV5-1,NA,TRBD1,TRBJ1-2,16,TGCGCCAGCAGCTTAGATGGACAGGGACTAGCCTATGGCTACACCTTC,CASSLDGQGLAYGYTF
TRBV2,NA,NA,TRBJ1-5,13,TGTGCCAGCAGTGAAGCGGGGGGATCGGCCCAGCATTTT,CASSEAGGSAQHF
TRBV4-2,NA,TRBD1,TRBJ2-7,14,TGTGCCAGCAGCCCTGGGACAGAATCCTACGAGCAGTACTTC,CASSPGTESYEQYF
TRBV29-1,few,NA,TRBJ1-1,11,TGCAGCGTTGACCGGGGTGACGAAGCTTTCTTT,CSVDRGDEAFF
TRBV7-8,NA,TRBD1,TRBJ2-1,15,TGTGCCAGCAGCTACGGACAGGGTCTGTACAATGAGCAGTTCTTC,CASSYGQGLYNEQFF
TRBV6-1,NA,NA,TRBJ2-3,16,TGTGCCAGCAGTGATTCTAGGGGCGAGGGCACAGATACGCAGTATTTT,CASSDSRGEGTDTQYF
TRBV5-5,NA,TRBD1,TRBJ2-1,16,TGTGCCAGCAGCCCGATCGCGGGGACAGGGGCGAATGAGCAGTTCTTC,CASSPIAGTGANEQFF
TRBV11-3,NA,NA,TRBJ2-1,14,TGTGCCAGCAGCTTACCGGACAGATACAATGAGCAGTTCTTC,CASSLPDRYNEQFF
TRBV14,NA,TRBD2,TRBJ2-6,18,TGTGCCAGCAGCCACACTAGCGAACTCACCTCTGGGGCCAACGTCCTGACTTTC,CASSHTSELTSGANVLTF
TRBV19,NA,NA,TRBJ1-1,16,TGTGCCAGTAGTACGAACCAAGCGGTGGGAAACACTGAAGCTTTCTTT,CASSTNQAVGNTEAFF
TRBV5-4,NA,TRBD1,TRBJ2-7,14,TGTGCCAGCAGCTTCAGACAGGGGGCGGACGAGCAGTACTTC,CASSFRQGADEQYF
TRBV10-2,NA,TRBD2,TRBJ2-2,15,TGCGCCAGCAGAATAGCGGGAGCGAACACCGGGGAGCTGTTTTTT,CASRIAGANTGELFF
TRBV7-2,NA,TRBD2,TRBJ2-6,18,TGTGCCAGCAGCCTAGGACTAGCGGGAGGGTTTCGGGCCAACGTCCTGACTTTC,CASSLGLAGGFRANVLTF
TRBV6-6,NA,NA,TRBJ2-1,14,TGTGCCAGCAGTTACACTAGGTCGTACAATGAGCAGTTCTTC,CASSYTRSYNEQFF
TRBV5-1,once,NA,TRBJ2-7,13,TGCGCCAGCAGCATTAGCGTTGAGGGCGAGCAGTACTTC,CASSISVEGEQYF
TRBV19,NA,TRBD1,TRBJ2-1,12,TGTGCCAGTAGTTCACAGGGGAGCGAGCAGTTCTTC,CASSSQGSEQFF
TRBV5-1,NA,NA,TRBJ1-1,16,TGCGCCAGCAGCTTGGGAGCGGGCGGACGGAACACTGAAGCTTTCTTT,CASSLGAGGRNTEAFF
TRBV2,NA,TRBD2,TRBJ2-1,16,TGTGCCAGCAGTGAGTTACTAGCGGGAACCTACAATGAGCAGTTCTTC,CASSELLAGTYNEQFF
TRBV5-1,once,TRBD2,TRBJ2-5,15,TGCGCCAGCAGCTTCCTAGCGGCCGGCCAAGAGACCCAGTACTTC,CASSFLAAGQETQYF
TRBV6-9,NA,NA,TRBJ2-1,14,TGTGCCAGCAGGTCAGGGCCGCCCCCCCGTGAGCAGTTCTTC,CASRSGPPPREQFF
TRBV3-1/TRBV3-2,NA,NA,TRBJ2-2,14,TGTGCCAGCAGCCAAGATCAGGGGATCGGGGAGCTGTTTTTT,CASSQDQGIGELFF
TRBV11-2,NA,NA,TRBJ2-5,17,TGTGCCAGCAGCTTAGTCGGGCGGGACGCATTACAAGAGACCCAGTACTTC,CASSLVGRDALQETQYF
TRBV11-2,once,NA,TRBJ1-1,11,TGTGCCAGCAGCTTAGGCCAGGGGGCTTTCTTT,CASSLGQGAFF
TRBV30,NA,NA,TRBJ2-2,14,TGTGCCTGGAGTTTACAGAGAAACACCGGGGAGCTGTTTTTT,CAWSLQRNTGELFF
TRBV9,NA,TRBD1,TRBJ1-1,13,TGTGCCAGCAGCTTAGACAGGGACGGTGAAGCTTTCTTT,CASSLDRDGEAFF
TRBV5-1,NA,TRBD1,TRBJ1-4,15,TGCGCCAGCAGCTTGGGGGTGGACAGGGATGAAAAACTGTTTTTT,CASSLGVDRDEKLFF
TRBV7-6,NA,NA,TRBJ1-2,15,TGTGCCAGCAGCTTAGGATCGGGACAAAACTATGGCTACACCTTC,CASSLGSGQNYGYTF
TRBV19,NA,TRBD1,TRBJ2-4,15,TGTGCCAGTAGGCCGACAGGGGGCGACCCAAACATTCAGTACTTC,CASRPTGGDPNIQYF
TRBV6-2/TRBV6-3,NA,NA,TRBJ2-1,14,TGTGCCAGCAGCAACCCGGGACTTGACAATGAGCAGTTCTTC,CASSNPGLDNEQFF
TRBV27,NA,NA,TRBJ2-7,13,TGTGCCAGCCGAACTCGGGACTTCTACGAGCAGTACTTC,CASRTRDFYEQYF
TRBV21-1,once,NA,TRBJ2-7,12,TGTGCCAGCACCAGACTAGTTTGCGAGCAGTACTTC,CASTRLVCEQYF